This T cell receptor beta chain was captured by sequencing in a study of blood T cell repertoires in COVID-19. Study context: Nucleic acid was either cDNA or gDNA, and it came from T cells, B-cell-depleted T cells, or PBMCs.

Per the authors' pipeline: Reference gene primer amplification gave estimated nucleated cell counts. The data were produced by immunoSEQ multiplex PCR, yet TCRdb's version contains in-frame clones alone and is incomplete. The V and J calls and clone size were taken over from that table, and D and trimming were inferred from the DNA. Among around 290,000 clones, 91% were seen once, and the ten largest hold approximately 2.1%. Sequencing was done on a sample of peripheral blood. This clonotype originated in a young woman with COVID-19, enrolled during active disease.

CDR3 region: CAWIRENTEAFF. The CDR3 nucleotides read TGTGCCTGGATCCGCGAGAACACTGAAGCTTTCTTT. The V call is TRBV30, the J call TRBJ1-1; D gene unclear. Germline V gene lookup returns CDR1 GTSNPN and CDR2 SVGIG (reference sequence). Trimming removed 4 bases from V and 1 base from J, with 7 bases in between. CDR3 length: 12 amino acids. Full variable domain (rest looked up from reference TRBV30 and TRBJ1-1): SQTIHQWPATLVQPVGSPLSLECTVEGTSNPNLYWYRQAAGRGLQLLFYSVGIGQISSEVPQNLSASRPQDRQFILSSKKLLLSDSGFYLCAWIRENTEAFFGQGTRLTVV.